These T cell receptor beta chains were read from a single sample in a study of Graves' ophthalmopathy and Graves' hyperthyroidism. TCRdb ran MiXCR on the multiplex PCR reads and lists one entry per CDR3 protein. The sample has over a million distinct CDR3 sequences, about 38% seen once. The sequenced material came from peripheral blood or thyroid tissue (not recorded which). These receptors were taken from an adult man with Graves' hyperthyroidism. CDR3s include the opening cysteine and the closing phenylalanine or tryptophan. A D gene is named only where the DNA matches it firmly. Clone size is not always given. Where it is, it says once, few, many or a class for expanded clones.

DNA,CDR3,size,D,J,V
TGTGCCAGCAGCTTAGACAAGGTCAACTACGAGCAGTACTTC,CASSLDKVNYEQYF,few,.,TRBJ2-7,TRBV7-8
TGCGCCAGCAGCTCCAACGGGAACTACCACAATGAGCAGTTCTTC,CASSSNGNYHNEQFF,.,.,TRBJ2-1,TRBV5-1
TGTGCCAGCAGCGTTGACGGCGTGGGCGATGGCTACACCTTC,CASSVDGVGDGYTF,few,.,TRBJ1-2,TRBV7-2
TGTGCCAGCAGCTTATCATGGGCAGGGGGCTACGAGCAGTACTTC,CASSLSWAGGYEQYF,many,TRBD1,TRBJ2-7,TRBV7-8
TGCGCCAGCAGTGCCGGACGGCGGCAGGAGCAGTACTTC,CASSAGRRQEQYF,.,.,TRBJ2-7,TRBV10-2
TGCGCCAGCAGTGCTTGGGGTGGGGCCAACGTCCTGACTTTC,CASSAWGGANVLTF,once,.,TRBJ2-6,TRBV10-2
TGTGCCAGCAGCTTAGCCAGATCCCTTGATGGCTACACCTTC,CASSLARSLDGYTF,many,.,TRBJ1-2,TRBV7-2
TGTGCCAGCAGCCAATGGCTCGACTCTGGAAACACCATATATTTT,CASSQWLDSGNTIYF,.,.,TRBJ1-3,TRBV7-9
TGTGCCAGCAGCGACTCGGGACAGGTCCTCTCACCCCTCCACTTT,CASSDSGQVLSPLHF,few,TRBD1,TRBJ1-6,TRBV9
TGTGCCAGCAGCTTAGGTGGCAGTTTGAGGACCGGGGAGCTGTTTTTT,CASSLGGSLRTGELFF,few,.,TRBJ2-2,TRBV13
TGTGCCAGCAGTTTACGGGACAGCACAATGAACACTGAAGCTTTCTTT,CASSLRDSTMNTEAFF,.,TRBD1,TRBJ1-1,TRBV7-2
TGTGCCATCAGTGTCGCAGGCTTCACCGGGGAGCTGTTTTTT,CAISVAGFTGELFF,many,.,TRBJ2-2,TRBV10-3
TGCAGTGCCCAGGCGATGGGGGGACCCGCTTTCTTT,CSAQAMGGPAFF,many,.,TRBJ1-1,TRBV20-1
TGTGCCAGTGGGGTAAGGCGACAGCCCCAGCATTTT,CASGVRRQPQHF,.,.,TRBJ1-5,TRBV19
TGCAGTGCCAATTCCCGGACAGGATTCTACGAGCAGTACTTC,CSANSRTGFYEQYF,many,TRBD1,TRBJ2-7,TRBV20-1
TGCGCCAGCAGCCGAGAAAGTGGCGAGACCCAGTACTTC,CASSRESGETQYF,many,.,TRBJ2-5,TRBV10-2
TGTGCCAGCAGTTACGAGGTCAGGGAGGAGACCCAGTACTTC,CASSYEVREETQYF,many,.,TRBJ2-5,TRBV6-5
TGTGCCAGCAGCTCGGGGACAGGGATAAGGGAAAAACTGTTTTTT,CASSSGTGIREKLFF,many,TRBD1,TRBJ1-4,TRBV7-8
TGTGCCAGCAGTTTAAGGGGGGGTGGCGGACCCCTGGGGACTGAAGCTTTCTTT,CASSLRGGGGPLGTEAFF,.,.,TRBJ1-1,TRBV2